This T cell receptor (beta chain) was documented in a study of blood T cell repertoires in COVID-19. Overall study: Sample material is recorded as cDNA or gDNA derived from T cells, B-cell-depleted T cells, or PBMCs.

Germline-derived CDR1 and CDR2 are LNHNV and YYDKDF (reference sequence). The CDR3 consists of 18 residues. V lost 1 base and J lost 1; bases outside the gene matches: 10. There are many counts of this clone. In terms of age and location, participants ranged from roughly 18 to 90 years and lived in about 25 US areas. Clones were sequenced by immunoSEQ multiplex PCR, and TCRdb holds only the in-frame ones, with some missing. Found here are roughly 230,000 clones, 65% to 85% of them singletons; the top ten hold roughly 3.2%. Sequencing input: PBMCs or T cells enriched from blood (not recorded which). The chain is built from TRBV15 and TRBJ2-3; 8 positions agree with TRBD2. The TCR was taken from a man between 45 and 60 years old who had recovered from COVID-19. CDR3: CATSRGNSAGGRTDTQYF. DNA of the CDR3: TGTGCCACCAGCAGAGGAAATTCGGCGGGGGGACGCACAGATACGCAGTATTTT. The full variable domain, its missing parts supplied by reference TRBV15 and TRBJ2-3, is DAMVIQNPRYQVTQFGKPVTLSCSQTLNHNVMYWYQQKSSQAPKLLFHYYDKDFNNEADTPDNFQSRRPNTSFCFLDIRSPGLGDTAMYLCATSRGNSAGGRTDTQYFGPGTRLTVL.